This T cell receptor (beta chain) was recovered during a study of T cell responses to AZD1222 COVID-19 vaccine. Study conclusions and caveats: Repertoires in all cases were sampled only once the peak T cell response had passed. A mostly white British donor set with more females was recruited, and clonal diversity was possibly underestimated. Recipients of two AZD1222 doses showed rising Spike-specific TCR breadth and depth.

Concerning this clone: Its antigen is currently unknown.

The CDR3 covers 13 residues. V trimming: 6 bases; J trimming: 4 bases; junction bases outside the gene matches: 5. Germline V gene data show CDR1 as SNHLY and CDR2 as FYNNEI. The table came from immunoSEQ multiplex PCR; TCRdb's copy has only in-frame clones and leaves some out. Of some 170,000 clones in the sample, 85% to 95% are singletons; the top ten hold 5.1%. The receptor was derived from an adult who received the AZD1222 COVID-19 vaccine. The rearrangement joins TRBV2 to TRBJ1-2; 7 bases map to TRBD1. The sample here was peripheral blood, taken 28 days after the second AZD1222 dose. Here the CDR3 reads CASREQGIYGYTF. The CDR3, as DNA: TGTGCCAGCAGGGAACAGGGGATCTATGGCTACACCTTC.